What follows are 10 T cell receptor beta chains derived from one specimen sequenced in a study of PD-1 blockade in mismatch repair-deficient tumors. Here immunoSEQ multiplex PCR was the method, and the copy in TCRdb shows in-frame clones only, minus some. The repertoire holds approximately 25,000 clones, 83% seen once, with 20% in the top ten. The sequenced sample was peripheral blood, obtained 12 weeks after starting pembrolizumab. The receptors shown here come from an adult with mismatch repair-deficient cancer.

J is TRBJ2-7 and V is TRBV6-5, with 8 bases lining up with TRBD1. This CDR3 spans 14 amino acids. V shed 6 bases, J shed 2 bases, and the junction held 6 bases outside the gene matches. The germline gives CDR1 MNHEY, CDR2 SVGAGI. Here the CDR3 reads CASRSQGGAYEQYF. The CDR3 DNA reads as TGTGCCAGCAGGTCACAGGGGGGAGCCTACGAGCAGTACTTC.

The gene calls are TRBV5-5 and TRBJ2-7; TRBD1 agrees at 7 bases. The V gene end was trimmed by 0 bases and the J gene end by 6 bases; junction bases not matched to a gene: 9. The CDR3 spans 15 residues. Germline V gene lookup returns CDR1 SGHKS and CDR2 YYEKEE (reference sequence). In DNA, the CDR3 is TGTGCCAGCAGCTTGGTACGGACAGGAGCGTCCGAGCAGTACTTC. Encoded protein: CASSLVRTGASEQYF.

J is TRBJ1-4 and V is TRBV6-1; TRBD1 is a possible D gene (6 bases). The CDR3 is made up of 14 amino acids. CDR1 is MNHNS, CDR2 SASEGT, per germline. Trimming pared 10 bases from V and 7 bases from J, leaving 19 bases between. CDR3 nucleotides: TGTGCCACCCGACCGGGGGGGGGCTTTGAAAAACTGTTTTTT. As protein: CATRPGGGFEKLFF.

The J gene is TRBJ2-3, the V gene TRBV19; either TRBD1 or TRBD2 may fit D (5 bases each). With 5 bases removed from V and 4 bases from J, the gap between germline ends came to 13 bases. The CDR3 is 14 residues long. CDR1 LNHDA and CDR2 SQIVND come from the germline V gene (reference sequence). DNA of the CDR3: TGTGCCAGTAGTGGGGGAGTAGGCGCAGATACGCAGTATTTT. As protein: CASSGGVGADTQYF.

This chain joins TRBV27 and TRBJ2-3, with 7 bases lining up with TRBD2. Germline trimming cut 6 bases from V and 0 bases from J; bases unmatched to any gene: 15. Germline CDR1 and CDR2: MNHEY and SMNVEV (reference sequence). This CDR3 has 18 amino acids. The chain's CDR3 is CASSQDTTSPSSTDTQYF. CDR3 nucleotide sequence: TGTGCCAGCAGCCAAGATACGACTAGCCCCTCTAGCACAGATACGCAGTATTTT.

This clone was counted a few times. The chain joins TRBV29-1 to TRBJ2-5; TRBD1 matches 8 bases. The CDR3 contains 16 residues. The V gene's germline CDR1 is SQVTM and CDR2 ANQGSEA. Unmatched junction bases numbered 10, after V lost 4 bases and J lost 0 bases. CDR3: CSVVNRGKAYQETQYF. In DNA form, the CDR3 reads TGCAGCGTTGTAAACAGGGGGAAGGCGTACCAAGAGACCCAGTACTTC.

This sequence joins TRBV18 and TRBJ1-6, with D perhaps matching TRBD1 (6 bases). The CDR3 has 13 residues. Germline CDR1 reads KGHSH; CDR2 reads LQKENI. V lost 4 bases and J 9 bases, leaving 10 bases between the germline ends. As DNA, the CDR3 is TGTGCCAGCTCACAGGACAGTTTTTCACCCCTCCACTTT. It translates to CASSQDSFSPLHF.

The chain has TRBV28 and TRBJ2-5, with TRBD1 identical over 10 bases. This CDR3 is 14 amino acids long. With 8 bases clipped from V and 4 bases from J, the junction kept 7 bases outside the gene matches. CDR1 and CDR2 (germline): MDHEN, SYDVKM. DNA of the CDR3: TGTGCCAGCGTAAAGACAGGGGGCCCAGAGACCCAGTACTTC. Protein sequence: CASVKTGGPETQYF. The variable domain in full, completed from reference TRBV28 and TRBJ2-5, reads DVKVTQSSRYLVKRTGEKVFLECVQDMDHENMFWYRQDPGLGLRLIYFSYDVKMKEKGDIPEGYSVSREKKERFSLILESASTNQTSMYLCASVKTGGPETQYFGPGTRLLVL.

This rearrangement joins TRBV6-5 to TRBJ1-1; D is possibly TRBD1 (6 bases). V was clipped by 0 bases and J by 4 bases, with 15 bases between them. The CDR3 spans 16 residues. The germline gives CDR1 MNHEY, CDR2 SVGAGI. The DNA of the CDR3 is TGTGCCAGCAGTTACTCTCCAACAGGGTGGGGCACTGAAGCTTTCTTT. Protein sequence: CASSYSPTGWGTEAFF.

The chain joins TRBV28 to TRBJ2-3, with no clear D. V was clipped by 5 bases and J by 7 bases, with 16 bases between them. The CDR3 consists of 14 residues. Germline V gene lookup returns CDR1 MDHEN and CDR2 SYDVKM. The CDR3 is CASSLNGRPNTQYF. The DNA for the CDR3 is TGTGCCAGCAGTCTCAATGGTCGGCCCAATACGCAGTATTTT.